The 31 T cell receptor beta chains reported below all come from one sample, sequenced in a study of blood T cells in healthy people across ages. Next came a second PCR, run for about 6 to 12 cycles, which used a sample-barcoded 5' primer along with a J-beta primer mix. TCRdb re-derived calls from the 5' RACE reads in MiXCR, one entry per CDR3 protein. The sample yields just over 1 million distinct CDR3 sequences, more than 35% seen once. Sequencing was performed on blood. The origin of the receptors is a woman aged 55-69 years in good health.

The J gene is TRBJ2-3, the V gene TRBV4-1; 13 positions match TRBD2. Per germline, CDR1 MGHRA and CDR2 YSYEKL. CDR3 size: 17 residues. Trimming took 2 bases from V and 2 from J; bases not matched to a gene: 4. The CDR3 nucleotides are TGCGCCAGCAGCCAACAGGGACTAGCGGGAAACACAGATACGCAGTATTTT. Translated: CASSQQGLAGNTDTQYF.

The chain is built from TRBV5-1 and TRBJ1-2, with 7 bases identical to TRBD1. In germline, CDR1 is SGHRS, CDR2 YFSETQ. V shed 4 bases and J 4 bases; nucleotides not matched to a gene: 7. The CDR3 sequence is 14 residues long. For the CDR3, the DNA is TGCGCCAGCAGCCCAGGGGGTTCGGTCTATGGCTACACCTTC. Its translation is CASSPGGSVYGYTF.

This chain links TRBV20-1 with TRBJ2-3; weak D call: TRBD1 (5 bases). The V gene's germline CDR1 is DFQATT and CDR2 SNEGSKA (reference sequence). This CDR3 region has 16 residues. V lost 3 bases and J lost 1, with 17 bases in between. CDR3 sequence: CSARSARDRGTDTQYF. The CDR3 DNA is TGCAGTGCTAGGAGCGCCAGGGATCGAGGCACAGATACGCAGTATTTT.

This clonotype was seen just once. V and J are TRBV5-5 and TRBJ2-5; D possibly corresponds to TRBD2 (6 bases). Between the trimmed V and J ends, which lost 1 base and 4 bases, there was a span of 14 bases. Germline V gene sequence: CDR1 SGHKS, CDR2 YYEKEE (reference sequence). The CDR3 loop spans 15 amino acids. The CDR3 DNA sequence: TGTGCCAGCAGCTTGAGACGGGAGAACTTAGAGACCCAGTACTTC. Protein sequence: CASSLRRENLETQYF. The full variable domain, rest sourced from reference TRBV5-5 and TRBJ2-5, is DAGVTQSPTHLIKTRGQQVTLRCSPISGHKSVSWYQQVLGQGPQFIFQYYEKEERGRGNFPDRFSARQFPNYSSELNVNALLLGDSALYLCASSLRRENLETQYFGPGTRLLVL.

About this clonotype: Possible read error: a much larger clone is one base away. CDR3 sequence reads: CAMRTDLGETQYF. The CDR3 DNA reads as TGTGCCATGCGGACAGACCTAGGGGAGACCCAGTACTTC. This sequence joins TRBV10-3 and TRBJ2-5; maybe TRBD1 (6 bases). The CDR3 totals 13 residues. The germline V and J ends were trimmed by 9 bases and 5 bases, with 16 bases remaining between them. Germline loops: CDR1 ENHRY, CDR2 SYGVKD.

This clonotype showed up just a few times. This chain joins TRBV7-2 and TRBJ1-6, with TRBD1 matching over 9 bases. The junction had 18 bases not matched to a gene; V was cut back by 6 bases and J by 9 bases. Per germline, CDR1 SGHTA and CDR2 FQGNSA. The CDR3 runs to 18 residues. The CDR3 here is CASRRAGPGQGRISPLHF. In nucleotides, the CDR3 is TGTGCCAGCAGGAGGGCTGGCCCGGGACAGGGACGCATTTCACCCCTCCACTTT.

This clonotype showed up just a few times. The V call is TRBV12-3 or TRBV12-4, the J call TRBJ2-3, with D tentatively TRBD1 or TRBD2 (6 bases each). The CDR3 has 15 residues. V lost 5 bases, J lost 3 bases, and 15 bases lay in between. The CDR3 DNA reads as TGTGCCAGCAGTAAGGGGGGACATTCGACAGATACGCAGTATTTT. This codes for CASSKGGHSTDTQYF.

Only a few counts were recorded for this clonotype. The rearrangement uses TRBV6-1 and TRBJ2-5; TRBD2 is a possible D gene (6 bases). The CDR3 is made up of 14 amino acids. Germline V gives CDR1 MNHNS, CDR2 SASEGT. With 1 base removed from V and 4 bases from J, the gap between germline ends came to 10 bases. The CDR3 is CASSEGPGAETQYF. CDR3 nucleotides: TGTGCCAGCAGTGAAGGTCCGGGAGCAGAGACCCAGTACTTC.

The rearrangement uses TRBV12-3 or TRBV12-4 and TRBJ1-2; D possibly corresponds to TRBD1 (5 bases). V was trimmed by 0 bases and J by 8 bases, leaving 7 bases between them. This CDR3 is built from 12 residues. CDR3: CASSLATAGYTF. The CDR3 DNA is TGTGCCAGCAGTTTAGCGACAGCGGGCTACACCTTC.

The rearrangement joins TRBV3-1 to TRBJ1-1, with D possibly being TRBD1 (5 bases). The CDR3 sequence is 14 residues long. The V end lost 1 base, the J end lost 1 base, and 7 bases lay between the germline ends. Germline lookup yields CDR1 LGHDT and CDR2 YNNKEL (reference sequence). The CDR3 region is CASSQGQPNTEAFF. CDR3 coding DNA: TGTGCCAGCAGCCAAGGACAGCCGAACACTGAAGCTTTCTTT.

The chain combines TRBV10-3 with TRBJ1-2; TRBD1 might be the D (6 bases). Trimming left V 5 bases short and J 6 bases short, with 13 bases between. CDR3 length equals 13 residues. CDR1 ENHRY and CDR2 SYGVKD come from the germline V gene. The CDR3 DNA reads as TGTGCCATCAGTTTCAGGGGAGGCAATGGCTACACCTTC. It codes for CAISFRGGNGYTF.

J is TRBJ2-4 and V is TRBV3-1; D possibly uses TRBD1 or TRBD2 (5 bases each). The closer fit of TRBJ2-7 to the DNA end suggests the J call may be wrong. This CDR3 comprises 17 residues. Germline V gene sequence: CDR1 LGHDT, CDR2 YNNKEL (reference sequence). CDR3 sequence reads: CASSQERGGMGRYEQYF. DNA for the CDR3: TGTGCCAGCAGCCAAGAAAGAGGTGGGATGGGACGCTACGAGCAGTACTTC.

This clonotype showed up many times. The chain joins TRBV12-3 or TRBV12-4 to TRBJ2-4, with 9 bases matching TRBD2. V dropped 8 bases and J dropped 3; count of bases not matched to a gene: 8. This CDR3 region has 15 residues. CDR3 sequence reads: CASGGSGSGKNIQYF. In DNA, the CDR3 is TGTGCCAGCGGTGGTAGCGGGAGTGGCAAAAACATTCAGTACTTC.

This clonotype was detected ten times or more. This sequence joins TRBV7-2 and TRBJ2-3, with D possibly matching TRBD2 (5 bases). The V end lost 1 base, the J end lost 1 base, and 9 bases lay between the germline ends. Germline CDR1 is SGHTA and CDR2 is FQGNSA. This CDR3 has 15 amino acids. The CDR3 protein is CASSLGGARTDTQYF. The DNA of the CDR3 is TGTGCCAGCAGCTTAGGGGGAGCGCGCACAGATACGCAGTATTTT.

V is TRBV20-1 and J is TRBJ2-3; no clear D gene. CDR3 length: 12 amino acids. V lost 6 bases to trimming and J lost 3 bases, with 10 bases between them. The germline V gene has CDR1 DFQATT and CDR2 SNEGSKA (reference sequence). CDR3 nucleotide sequence: TGCAGTGCCGATCGTAGGACAGATACGCAGTATTTT. Residues: CSADRRTDTQYF.

The chain combines TRBV4-1 with TRBJ1-6, with 7 bases lining up with TRBD1. Germline V CDR1 and CDR2: MGHRA, YSYEKL. The CDR3 spans 17 residues. The V segment lost 1 base and the J segment 8 bases; nucleotides outside the gene matches: 11. CDR3 residues: CASSQGDRVVGHSPLHF. CDR3 DNA: TGCGCCAGCAGCCAAGGCGACAGGGTAGTGGGGCATTCACCCCTCCACTTT.

V usage is TRBV11-2 and J usage is TRBJ2-4, with TRBD2 identical over 15 bases. The germline V gene encodes CDR1 SGHAT and CDR2 FQNNGV. Trimming cost V 4 bases and J 15 bases; bases outside gene matches: 7. The CDR3 has 14 residues. The chain's CDR3 is CASSSGTSGGTRYF. CDR3 DNA sequence: TGTGCCAGCAGCTCGGGGACTAGCGGGGGGACTCGGTACTTC.

J is TRBJ1-2 and V is TRBV20-1, with D perhaps matching TRBD1 (5 bases). CDR3 length: 15 amino acids. Germline CDR1 DFQATT, CDR2 SNEGSKA (reference sequence). V dropped 5 bases and J dropped 0 bases, with 16 bases sitting between them. The CDR3 DNA follows: TGCAGTGCTCCCCGTGGGGGGTTAGCTAACTATGGCTACACCTTC. This translates into CSAPRGGLANYGYTF.

The CDR3 reads CASGMGQISYNEQYF. CDR3 nucleotide sequence: TGTGCCAGTGGTATGGGGCAGATCTCCTACAATGAGCAGTACTTC. The V gene is TRBV2, the J gene TRBJ2-1; a possible D gene is TRBD1 (5 bases). The J call may be wrong; the DNA end is better matched by TRBJ2-7. Germline CDR1 reads SNHLY; CDR2 reads FYNNEI. The CDR3 consists of 15 residues.

Only a few counts were recorded for this clonotype. The rearrangement uses TRBV3-1 and TRBJ2-7; D is possibly TRBD1 (6 bases). The V and J ends lost 2 bases and 3 bases respectively, with 14 bases between them. The CDR3 runs 15 residues. The germline V gene has CDR1 LGHDT and CDR2 YNNKEL (reference sequence). CDR3 DNA: TGTGCCAGCAGCCAAAACATAGGACAGCTCTACGAGCAGTACTTC. It is translated as CASSQNIGQLYEQYF.

This chain uses TRBV21-1 with TRBJ2-7. TRBV21-1 is an annotated pseudogene. The CDR3 has 14 residues. This CDR3 is CASSKNDSSYEQYF. As DNA, the CDR3 is TGTGCCAGCAGCAAGAATGATAGCTCCTACGAGCAGTACTTC.

This chain connects TRBV3-1 to TRBJ2-7, with 8 nucleotides matching TRBD2. Germline V lookup: CDR1 LGHDT, CDR2 YNNKEL (reference sequence). Germline trimming cut 0 bases from V and 6 bases from J; bases unmatched to any gene: 13. The CDR3 runs 17 residues. As DNA, the CDR3 is TGTGCCAGCAGCCAAGATCCCGGGAGCGGGGGCAACATCGAGCAGTACTTC. Protein product: CASSQDPGSGGNIEQYF.

This chain joins TRBV7-8 and TRBJ2-3; 11 bases line up with TRBD2. The germline gives CDR1 SGHVS, CDR2 FQNEAQ. J gave up 3 bases and V 5 bases, and 4 bases lay outside the gene matches. This CDR3 is built from 15 residues. In DNA, the CDR3 is TGTGCCAGCAGCGCGGGACTAGCGGTTACAGATACGCAGTATTTT. Encoded protein: CASSAGLAVTDTQYF. The variable domain in full, with the rest retrieved from reference TRBV7-8 and TRBJ2-3, is GAGVSQSPRYKVAKRGQDVALRCDPISGHVSLFWYQQALGQGPEFLTYFQNEAQLDKSGLPSDRFFAERPEGSVSTLKIQRTQQEDSAVYLCASSAGLAVTDTQYFGPGTRLTVL.

V gene TRBV5-1 combines with J gene TRBJ2-1; 9 bases match TRBD2. V shed 2 bases, J shed 0 bases, and the junction held 3 bases outside the gene matches. This CDR3 is built from 16 residues. Germline CDR1 is SGHRS and CDR2 is YFSETQ. The CDR3 coding sequence is TGCGCCAGCAGCTTTAGAGCGGGAGGCTCCTACAATGAGCAGTTCTTC. Protein product: CASSFRAGGSYNEQFF.

The chain couples TRBV28 to TRBJ2-3; the match to TRBD2 covers 7 bases. V lost 6 bases, J lost 0 bases, and 6 bases stayed unmatched. Germline V CDR1 and CDR2: MDHEN, SYDVKM. CDR3 size: 15 residues. CDR3 sequence (DNA): TGTGCCAGCAGCGAGAGCGGGATAAGCACAGATACGCAGTATTTT. It specifies CASSESGISTDTQYF.

The sample holds a few counts of this clonotype. V and J are TRBV6-6 and TRBJ2-5; D might be TRBD1 or TRBD2, each matching 6 bases. With 5 bases removed from V and 9 bases from J, the gap between germline ends came to 22 bases. CDR3 length: 15 residues. Germline CDR1 MNHNY, CDR2 SVGAGI (reference sequence). CDR3 nucleotides: TGTGCCAGCAGTATCTCCGGGACAATCGGGGAGGCCCAGTACTTC. Its translation: CASSISGTIGEAQYF.

CDR3 amino acids: CASSKYSGSGTGELFF. In DNA form, the CDR3 reads TGTGCCAGCAGCAAATATAGCGGGAGCGGCACCGGGGAGCTGTTTTTT. This sequence joins TRBV7-3 and TRBJ2-2, with 9 bases aligning to TRBD2. The germline gives CDR1 SGHTA, CDR2 FQGTGA. This CDR3 is built from 16 residues. Germline trimming cut 5 bases from V and 4 bases from J; bases unmatched to any gene: 8.

At least ten counts were recorded for this clonotype. The rearrangement uses TRBV4-2 and TRBJ2-6; TRBD1 matches 7 bases. The CDR3 has 17 residues. J gave up 0 bases and V 1 base, and 3 bases lay outside the gene matches. Germline-derived CDR1 and CDR2 are LGHNA and YNFKEQ. CDR3 nucleotide sequence: TGTGCCAGCAGCCAAGCCACAGGGGCCTCTGGGGCCAACGTCCTGACTTTC. Amino acids: CASSQATGASGANVLTF.

J is TRBJ1-5 and V is TRBV12-3 or TRBV12-4, with 8 nucleotides matching TRBD1. The CDR3 has 17 amino acids. J lost 0 bases, V lost 4 bases, and 8 bases had no gene match. CDR3 in DNA: TGTGCCAGCAGTTCCTCACGACAGGGGTTTAGCAATCAGCCCCAGCATTTT. Its translation is CASSSSRQGFSNQPQHF.

V is TRBV2 and J is TRBJ1-6; 7 bases match TRBD1. The germline V gene encodes CDR1 SNHLY and CDR2 FYNNEI. The CDR3 has 15 amino acids. V shed 10 bases and J 7 bases; nucleotides not matched to a gene: 13. Here the CDR3 DNA reads TGTGCCATCGACAAAACAGGGGTCCCCAATTCACCCCTCCACTTT. Amino acid sequence: CAIDKTGVPNSPLHF.

Remarks on this clonotype: A much larger clone lies a single base off, so this may be a read error. This rearrangement joins TRBV27 to TRBJ2-4, with TRBD2 identical over 12 bases. CDR1 is MNHEY and CDR2 is SMNVEV in the germline V gene (reference sequence). J was trimmed by 7 bases and V by 5 bases; bases with no gene match: 6. The CDR3 has 15 residues. CDR3: CASSALAGGANIQYF. DNA for the CDR3: TGTGCCAGCAGTGCCCTAGCGGGAGGGGCGAACATTCAGTACTTC.